The rows below give T cell receptor beta chains drawn from one sample of a study of blood T cell repertoires in COVID-19. Measured with immunoSEQ multiplex PCR; TCRdb has only the in-frame clones, and not every one. The table has roughly 200,000 clones, 86% seen once. Input material: PBMCs or T cells enriched from blood (not recorded which). Source of these receptors: a middle-aged man with acute COVID-19. Both conserved end residues are trimmed from each CDR3. Each record gives: J gene, V gene, clone size, CDR3 protein. Some rows have no size entry. The others give once, few or many, or a class for an expanded clone.

>TRBJ1-5|TRBV24-1|NA
ATSDSGQGRSSNQPQH
>TRBJ2-1|TRBV2|NA
ASSWMGTGPNEQF
>TRBJ1-1|TRBV2|NA
ASRQGLNTEAF
>TRBJ1-5|TRBV3-1/TRBV3-2|NA
ASSQDRTANQPQH
>TRBJ1-1|TRBV5-1|once
ASKQRQGERTEAF
>TRBJ1-2|TRBV5-5|NA
ASSLAQGGYT
>TRBJ2-1|TRBV2|NA
ASRFSGSYEQF
>TRBJ2-7|TRBV19|NA
ASSDRRGEQY
>TRBJ2-7|TRBV28|NA
ASSPLGGGEQY
>TRBJ1-6|TRBV3-1/TRBV3-2|few
ASSGGDSYNSPLH
>TRBJ1-1|TRBV28|NA
ASSLYRGGGVNTEAF
>TRBJ2-5|TRBV28|NA
ASSLGGGLQETQY
>TRBJ2-5|TRBV7-2|once
ASSPQAGVETQY
>TRBJ1-6|TRBV6-5|NA
ASSFKQGRNSPLH
>TRBJ1-5|TRBV19|NA
ASSSTYGSNNQPQH
>TRBJ2-1|TRBV4-2|NA
ASSQVTADSSYNEQF
>TRBJ2-5|TRBV6-2/TRBV6-3|NA
ASSFRGDGETQY
>TRBJ1-1|TRBV30|NA
AWREMTEAF
>TRBJ2-1|TRBV14|NA
ASSQGTSPYNEQF
>TRBJ2-3|TRBV9|NA
ASGTDRAAQY
>TRBJ2-7|TRBV28|NA
ASSIPGSSYEQY
>TRBJ2-3|TRBV5-4|NA
ASSLGQSTDTQY
>TRBJ1-1|TRBV6-5|NA
ASSYGQGLMNTEAF
>TRBJ1-2|TRBV9|NA
ASSVEGSWGGGGYT
>TRBJ2-2|TRBV28|NA
ASSLTSFGELF
>TRBJ2-5|TRBV6-5|NA
ASTYRGHGETQY
>TRBJ2-3|TRBV7-2|NA
ASSFLPGNTQY
>TRBJ2-1|TRBV15|NA
ATSRGGSSYNEQF
>TRBJ2-1|TRBV27|NA
ASSLASSYNEQF
>TRBJ2-3|TRBV5-1|NA
ASSLLQVTDTQY
>TRBJ2-3|TRBV9|NA
ASSVAGGQGGDTQY
>TRBJ1-4|TRBV15|NA
ATSREGVRTNEKLF
>TRBJ2-5|TRBV9|NA
ASSAGTGVLETQY
>TRBJ1-3|TRBV7-2|NA
ASSATYHRGLSGNTIY
>TRBJ2-5|TRBV5-1|NA
ASRTDRGQETQY
>TRBJ2-5|TRBV24-1|NA
ATGLAGGQTQY